This note documents a single TCR beta chain sequence. The repertoire was sequenced with immunoSEQ multiplex PCR; TCRdb's copy has only in-frame clones and lacks some. The sample comprises under 95,000 clones, roughly 85% of which are singletons, and approximately 5.9% rests with the top ten. Germline lookup yields CDR1 SQVTM and CDR2 ANQGSEA. CDR3 size: 15 residues. The V and J ends lost 5 bases and 2 bases respectively, with 17 bases between them. This specimen comes from a study of blood T cell repertoires in COVID-19. This TCR came from a man between 60 and 75 years old with acute or convalescent COVID-19. The source material was peripheral blood. The chain has TRBV29-1 and TRBJ2-3; weak D call: TRBD2 (6 bases). CDR3 coding DNA: TGCAGCGTTAATCCCCCTGGGGGGTTCACAGATACGCAGTATTTT. Protein: CSVNPPGGFTDTQYF.